A selection of T cell receptor beta chains follows, all from one sample in a study of cytomegalovirus exposure and HLA in healthy donors. TCRdb's table, derived via immunoSEQ multiplex PCR, lists solely in-frame clones and lacks some. The repertoire includes about 160,000 clones, more than 70% of them detected once, and 2.5% to 3% sits in the top ten. Sequencing used PBMCs. Receptors originate from a man between 18 and 29 years old in good health and CMV-seronegative. The CDR3 runs from the conserved cysteine through the conserved F or W. A D gene is named only where the DNA matches it firmly. Clone size is not always given. Where it is, it says once, few, many or a class for expanded clones.

J gene,D gene,clone size,V gene,CDR3 protein,CDR3 DNA
TRBJ2-7,TRBD1,NA,TRBV15,CATSSHRDRDYEQYF,TGTGCCACCAGCAGCCACCGGGACAGGGACTACGAGCAGTACTTC
TRBJ1-1,NA,NA,TRBV29-1,CSVARDTEAFF,TGCAGCGTTGCCAGGGACACTGAAGCTTTCTTT
TRBJ1-1,NA,NA,TRBV27,CASSSRTGLNTEAFF,TGTGCCAGCAGTTCCAGAACAGGGTTAAACACTGAAGCTTTCTTT
TRBJ1-2,NA,NA,TRBV28,CASIGRGLITNYGYTF,TGTGCCAGCATTGGTAGGGGCTTGATTACGAACTATGGCTACACCTTC
TRBJ2-1,NA,NA,TRBV7-2,CASSYDSTSPYEQFF,TGTGCCAGCAGCTATGACTCTACCTCCCCGTATGAGCAGTTCTTC
TRBJ2-5,NA,many,TRBV5-1,CASSTGRSLGETQYF,TGCGCCAGCAGCACCGGCAGGTCCCTCGGAGAGACCCAGTACTTC
TRBJ2-1,NA,NA,TRBV2,CASRADSLSSYNEQFF,TGTGCCAGCAGGGCCGACAGCCTAAGCTCCTACAATGAGCAGTTCTTC
TRBJ2-3,TRBD1,NA,TRBV5-1,CASSLGQGAGDTQYF,TGCGCCAGCAGCTTGGGACAGGGGGCGGGCGATACGCAGTATTTT
TRBJ2-5,TRBD1,NA,TRBV7-2,CASSLQTGGLGTQYF,TGTGCCAGCAGCCTTCAGACAGGGGGGTTAGGGACCCAGTACTTC
TRBJ2-5,NA,NA,TRBV6-6,CASSYSQGGTETQYF,TGTGCCAGCAGTTACAGTCAGGGTGGTACAGAGACCCAGTACTTC
TRBJ1-4,NA,NA,TRBV14,CASSLSTGNEKLFF,TGTGCCAGCAGCCTCTCTACGGGGAATGAAAAACTGTTTTTT
TRBJ1-2,NA,NA,TRBV7-2,CASSLVAGENYGYTF,TGTGCCAGCAGCTTGGTCGCAGGGGAAAACTATGGCTACACCTTC
TRBJ2-3,NA,NA,TRBV7-2,CASSLQSTGTDTQYF,TGTGCCAGCAGCTTACAATCTACCGGTACGGATACGCAGTATTTT
TRBJ1-4,TRBD1,NA,TRBV5-6,CASSSWGGQGEKLFF,TGTGCCAGCAGTTCTTGGGGGGGACAGGGTGAAAAACTGTTTTTT
TRBJ2-1,TRBD1,once,TRBV2,CASQGDRGTYNEQFF,TGTGCCAGTCAAGGAGACAGGGGAACCTACAATGAGCAGTTCTTC
TRBJ1-1,TRBD1,NA,TRBV6-4,CASSERTGLNTEAFF,TGTGCCAGCAGTGAGCGGACAGGTTTGAACACTGAAGCTTTCTTT